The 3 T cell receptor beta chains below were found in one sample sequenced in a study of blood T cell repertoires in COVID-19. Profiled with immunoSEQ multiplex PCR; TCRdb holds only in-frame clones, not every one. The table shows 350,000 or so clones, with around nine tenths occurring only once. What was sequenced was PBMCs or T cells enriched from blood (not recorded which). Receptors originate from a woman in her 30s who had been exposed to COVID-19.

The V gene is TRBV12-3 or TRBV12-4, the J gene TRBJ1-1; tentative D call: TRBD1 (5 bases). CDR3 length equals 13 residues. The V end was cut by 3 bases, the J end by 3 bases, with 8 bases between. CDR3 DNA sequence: TGTGCCAGCAGTTTCTTAGGGGACACTGAAGCTTTCTTT. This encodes CASSFLGDTEAFF.

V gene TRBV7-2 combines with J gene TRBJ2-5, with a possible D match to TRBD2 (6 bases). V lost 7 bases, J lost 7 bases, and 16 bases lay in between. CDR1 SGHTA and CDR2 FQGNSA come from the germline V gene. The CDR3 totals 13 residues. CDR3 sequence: CASNSRRAGTQYF. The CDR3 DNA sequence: TGTGCCAGCAACTCCAGGCGAGCGGGGACCCAGTACTTC.

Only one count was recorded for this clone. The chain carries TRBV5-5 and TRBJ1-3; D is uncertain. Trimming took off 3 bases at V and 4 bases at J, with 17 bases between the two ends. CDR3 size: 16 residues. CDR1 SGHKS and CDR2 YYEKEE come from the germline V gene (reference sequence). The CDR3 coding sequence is TGTGCCAGCAGCTCAGGAGGTACAGTCTCCGGAAACACCATATATTTT. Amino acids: CASSSGGTVSGNTIYF.